The 27 T cell receptor beta chains reported below all come from one sample, sequenced in a study of T cells in Graves' hyperthyroidism and ophthalmopathy. Amplification yielded TCR beta CDR3 regions, with RNA transcripts as the source. During a first-round RT-PCR of the TCR CDR3, the HTBI primer set was used. TCRdb reprocessed the multiplex PCR reads with MiXCR, giving one entry per CDR3 protein. The repertoire holds under 400,000 distinct CDR3 sequences, with approximately 13% as singletons. Sequencing input: blood. Every receptor here comes from a woman aged 18-30 years with Graves' hyperthyroidism.

The chain recombines TRBV12-3 or TRBV12-4 with TRBJ1-4, with D perhaps matching TRBD1 (6 bases). The CDR3 covers 21 residues. V lost 2 bases and J lost 10, with 35 bases in between. The CDR3 loop is CASSLKLRQVDDHAGAGKLFF. CDR3 in DNA: TGTGCCAGCAGTTTAAAGTTGCGACAGGTTGATGATCACGCGGGGGCTGGAAAACTGTTTTTT.

This clonotype was picked up many times. The chain combines TRBV20-1 with TRBJ1-4, with D maybe TRBD1 (5 bases). The CDR3 sequence is 13 residues long. Germline CDR1 and CDR2: DFQATT and SNEGSKA (reference sequence). Trimming shortened V by 5 bases and J by 4 bases, and 11 bases separated the two germline ends. The CDR3 sequence is CSAWGDYNEKLFF. The DNA for the CDR3 is TGCAGTGCTTGGGGGGACTATAATGAAAAACTGTTTTTT.

This clonotype was observed at least ten times. The chain joins TRBV15 to TRBJ2-1; 9 nucleotides match TRBD2. Trimming at V came to 3 bases and at J to 4 bases, leaving 7 bases not matched to a gene. The CDR3 extends over 16 amino acids. Germline V lookup: CDR1 LNHNV, CDR2 YYDKDF (reference sequence). The CDR3 coding sequence is TGTGCCACCAGCAGTAGGAGTAGCGGGAGATACAATGAGCAGTTCTTC. Translated, it gives CATSSRSSGRYNEQFF.

In its sample, this clonotype was seen many times. The V and J genes are TRBV6-1 and TRBJ1-5; D unresolved. The CDR3 is 15 amino acids. Germline CDR1 reads MNHNS; CDR2 reads SASEGT. V lost 5 bases and J lost 3, with 14 bases in between. The CDR3 is CASSMTRAFNQPQHF. The CDR3 region has the DNA TGTGCCAGCAGTATGACACGAGCCTTCAATCAGCCCCAGCATTTT.

This clonotype has ten or more counts. The chain has TRBV7-2 and TRBJ2-1, with TRBD2 identical over 9 bases. The germline V gene encodes CDR1 SGHTA and CDR2 FQGNSA. The CDR3 spans 16 residues. V dropped 2 bases and J dropped 6; count of bases not matched to a gene: 8. The CDR3 DNA sequence: TGTGCCAGCAGCTTAAATTTGGCGGGAGGGATCAATGAGCAGTTCTTC. This gives the protein CASSLNLAGGINEQFF.

This clonotype was recorded many times. The V gene is TRBV18, the J gene TRBJ2-1; the match to TRBD2 covers 13 bases. With V trimmed by 2 bases and J by 9 bases, 4 bases remained unmatched. This CDR3 has 15 residues. In germline, CDR1 is KGHSH, CDR2 LQKENI. For the CDR3, the DNA is TGTGCCAGCTCACCATCCGGGACTAGCGGGGTTGAGCAGTTCTTC. Protein product: CASSPSGTSGVEQFF.

This clonotype occurred many times. This chain uses TRBV5-6 with TRBJ1-1; D gene uncertain. Trimming cost V 4 bases and J 0 bases, with 16 bases left between them. Germline lookup yields CDR1 SGHDT and CDR2 YYEEEE. CDR3 length: 16 residues. The CDR3 DNA is TGTGCCAGCAGCCCCCTGACAAGCCATCTGAACACTGAAGCTTTCTTT. It encodes CASSPLTSHLNTEAFF.

Ten or more counts support this clonotype. The chain links TRBV28 to TRBJ2-2; TRBD2 matches 7 bases. After removal of 5 bases from V and 3 bases from J, the junction contained 9 bases not matched to a gene. Germline V gives CDR1 MDHEN, CDR2 SYDVKM. This CDR3 comprises 16 residues. CDR3 in amino acids: CASSPISGGDTGELFF. CDR3 in DNA: TGTGCCAGCAGTCCCATTTCGGGAGGAGACACCGGGGAGCTGTTTTTT.

This clonotype was seen repeatedly, ten times or more. V and J are TRBV11-2 and TRBJ1-1; the D is unclear. The CDR3 spans 13 residues. Looked up from germline, CDR1 is SGHAT and CDR2 is FQNNGV. V was pared by 4 bases and J by 3 bases, with 9 bases between. CDR3 DNA sequence: TGTGCCAGCAGCTACTTGGGTGACACTGAAGCTTTCTTT. It codes for CASSYLGDTEAFF.

This clonotype appeared a single time. The chain employs TRBV20-1 and TRBJ2-5, with 15 bases fitting TRBD2. The CDR3 totals 16 residues. CDR1 and CDR2 from the germline V gene are DFQATT and SNEGSKA (reference sequence). V was clipped by 3 bases and J by 5 bases; unmatched bases: 7. The CDR3 nucleotides read TGCAGTGCTAGTGGACTAGCGGGAGGGCTCGATGAGACCCAGTACTTC. Translated, it gives CSASGLAGGLDETQYF.

This clonotype was observed many times. The V and J genes are TRBV11-3 and TRBJ2-7; no clear D. Trimming shortened V by 6 bases and J by 1 base, and 13 bases separated the two germline ends. This CDR3 region has 14 residues. The germline CDR1 and CDR2 sequences are SGHNT and YENEEA. The CDR3 nucleotides read TGTGCCAGCAGTTTAAGAGACGGATCCTACGAGCAGTACTTC. Translating gives CASSLRDGSYEQYF.

The sample holds many counts of this clonotype. V usage is TRBV2 and J usage is TRBJ1-6; D remains unclear. Germline V CDR1 and CDR2: SNHLY, FYNNEI. The CDR3 has 13 residues. V lost 5 bases, J lost 5 bases, and 7 bases lay in between. This CDR3 reads CASSLSNNSPLHF. The CDR3 DNA follows: TGTGCCAGCAGTCTCAGTAATAATTCACCCCTCCACTTT. The full variable domain, rest sourced from reference TRBV2 and TRBJ1-6, is EPEVTQTPSHQVTQMGQEVILRCVPISNHLYFYWYRQILGQKVEFLVSFYNNEISEKSEIFDDQFSVERPDGSNFTLKIRSTKLEDSAMYFCASSLSNNSPLHFGNGTRLTVT.

The V call is TRBV7-9, the J call TRBJ2-2, with 8 bases aligning to TRBD1. This CDR3 contains 16 residues. Germline V lookup: CDR1 SEHNR, CDR2 FQNEAQ (reference sequence). With 4 bases clipped from V and 2 bases from J, the junction kept 6 bases outside the gene matches. Here the CDR3 DNA reads TGTGCCAGCAGCTCCCGACAGGGGTTAAACACCGGGGAGCTGTTTTTT. This sequence encodes CASSSRQGLNTGELFF. Filled out from reference TRBV7-9 and TRBJ2-2, the complete variable domain reads DTGVSQNPRHKITKRGQNVTFRCDPISEHNRLYWYRQTLGQGPEFLTYFQNEAQLEKSRLLSDRFSAERPKGSFSTLEIQRTEQGDSAMYLCASSSRQGLNTGELFFGEGSRLTVL.

This clonotype was counted at least ten times. The rearrangement links TRBV2 to TRBJ2-6; D not certain. Germline loops: CDR1 SNHLY, CDR2 FYNNEI. V was trimmed by 5 bases and J by 0 bases, leaving 8 bases between them. There are 15 residues in the CDR3. CDR3 DNA: TGTGCCAGCAGTCCCGAGAGCTCTGGGGCCAACGTCCTGACTTTC. This gives the protein CASSPESSGANVLTF.

This clonotype was seen repeatedly, ten times or more. J is TRBJ2-7 and V is TRBV18; maybe TRBD1 (6 bases). The CDR3 extends over 14 amino acids. Germline V CDR1 and CDR2: KGHSH, LQKENI. Trimming took 2 bases from V and 6 from J, leaving 14 bases between them. CDR3 sequence (DNA): TGTGCCAGCTCACCAACTTCAGGGGTGTTCGAGCAGTACTTC. Its protein is CASSPTSGVFEQYF.

This clonotype was detected many times. V is TRBV12-3 or TRBV12-4 and J is TRBJ2-2; the D gene is possibly TRBD1 (5 bases). Trimming took off 3 bases at V and 4 bases at J, with 12 bases between the two ends. This CDR3 contains 15 residues. CDR3 loop: CASSFGDRGTGELFF. The CDR3 DNA reads TGTGCCAGCAGTTTTGGAGACAGAGGCACCGGGGAGCTGTTTTTT.

Ten or more counts support this clonotype. The J gene is TRBJ1-1, the V gene TRBV9; D gene uncertain. The CDR3 length is 15 residues. Germline V gene sequence: CDR1 SGDLS, CDR2 YYNGEE. Trimming left V 3 bases short and J 6 bases short, with 18 bases between. CDR3 in amino acids: CASSAGGGISPEAFF. The CDR3 nucleotides read TGTGCCAGCAGCGCCGGAGGAGGGATTAGCCCTGAAGCTTTCTTT.

The rearrangement links TRBV5-8 to TRBJ1-5, with a possible D match to TRBD1 (5 bases). From germline, CDR1 is SGHTS and CDR2 YDEGEE. Between the trimmed V and J ends, which lost 0 bases and 8 bases, there was a span of 21 bases. The CDR3 length is 17 residues. The CDR3 here is CASSLGLEVPGREPQHF. The CDR3 DNA follows: TGTGCCAGCAGCTTGGGCCTCGAGGTGCCAGGGAGGGAGCCCCAGCATTTT.

In this sample, this clonotype turned up many times. This chain uses TRBV10-3 with TRBJ2-3; 7 nucleotides align to TRBD2. With 8 bases clipped from V and 1 base from J, the junction kept 6 bases outside the gene matches. The CDR3 covers 14 residues. Germline V gene lookup returns CDR1 ENHRY and CDR2 SYGVKD. The CDR3: CAIGEGTGTDTQYF. CDR3 sequence (DNA): TGTGCCATCGGGGAGGGAACGGGCACAGATACGCAGTATTTT.

Many counts were recorded for this clonotype. V is TRBV5-1 and J is TRBJ1-1; D gene uncertain. The germline gives CDR1 SGHRS, CDR2 YFSETQ. Trimming pared 4 bases from V and 1 base from J, leaving 11 bases between. The CDR3 runs to 14 residues. CDR3 DNA: TGCGCCAGCAGCCCGTCGACGGAGAACACTGAAGCTTTCTTT. Translated, it gives CASSPSTENTEAFF.

This clonotype was recorded many times. The rearrangement joins TRBV5-6 to TRBJ2-7; 9 bases align to TRBD1. The CDR3 loop spans 14 amino acids. With 4 bases clipped from V and 3 bases from J, the junction kept 5 bases outside the gene matches. Looked up from germline, CDR1 is SGHDT and CDR2 is YYEEEE. The DNA of the CDR3 is TGTGCCAGCAGCCGCCGGGACAGGGACTACGAGCAGTACTTC. Amino acid sequence: CASSRRDRDYEQYF.

This clonotype was picked up many times. The V call is TRBV20-1, the J call TRBJ1-5; the D gene is possibly TRBD1 (5 bases). The CDR3 contains 15 residues. The germline V and J ends were trimmed by 6 bases and 4 bases, with 19 bases remaining between them. In germline, CDR1 is DFQATT, CDR2 SNEGSKA (reference sequence). CDR3 coding DNA: TGCAGTGCCCCTGGTTCATTACCAGGGAATCAGCCCCAGCATTTT. Translating gives CSAPGSLPGNQPQHF.

Details on this clonotype: Germline is not matched at one junction end, which may reflect a read error. The chain couples TRBV6-1 to TRBJ2-5, with 7 bases identical to TRBD1. The CDR3 has 13 amino acids. The germline V gene has CDR1 MNHNS and CDR2 SASEGT. The CDR3 DNA is TGTGCCAGCAGAAGACAGGGTCGAGAGACCCAGTGCTTC. This encodes CASRRQGRETQCF.

This clonotype has at least ten counts. The chain joins TRBV6-1 to TRBJ2-1, with 16 bases lining up with TRBD2. Trimming removed 4 bases from V and 9 bases from J; junction bases left unmatched: 18. Germline CDR1 and CDR2: MNHNS and SASEGT. The CDR3 has 20 residues. CDR3: CASSATLRGLAGGVGGEQFF. The CDR3 DNA reads TGTGCCAGCAGTGCAACGCTCAGGGGACTAGCGGGAGGGGTGGGGGGTGAGCAGTTCTTC.

Many counts were recorded for this clonotype. V usage is TRBV18 and J usage is TRBJ1-2; 9 bases are shared with TRBD1. Germline V gene data show CDR1 as KGHSH and CDR2 as LQKENI. Unmatched junction bases numbered 7, after V lost 4 bases and J lost 1 base. The CDR3 is 16 amino acids. This CDR3 is CASSRSPDRGNYGYTF. The CDR3 DNA is TGTGCCAGCTCACGGTCCCCGGACAGGGGTAACTATGGCTACACCTTC.

At least ten counts were recorded for this clonotype. The chain joins TRBV2 to TRBJ2-7; 8 nucleotides agree with TRBD1. In germline, CDR1 is SNHLY, CDR2 FYNNEI. The trim removed 7 bases at V and 0 bases at J, leaving 5 bases unmatched. The CDR3 totals 14 residues. DNA for the CDR3: TGTGCCAGCATCAGGGGGCTAAGCTCCTACGAGCAGTACTTC. Its translation: CASIRGLSSYEQYF.

This clonotype was observed at least ten times. The V gene is TRBV27, the J gene TRBJ2-2; 8 bases match TRBD1. CDR3 size: 15 residues. V dropped 3 bases and J dropped 7; count of bases not matched to a gene: 7. Germline V gene lookup returns CDR1 MNHEY and CDR2 SMNVEV (reference sequence). DNA of the CDR3: TGTGCCAGCAGTTTCGAGGCAGGGGGCGGCGGGGAGCTGTTTTTT. Its translation is CASSFEAGGGGELFF.